Described below is a single TCR beta chain sequence and its context. Its antigen is as yet unknown. Assay: immunoSEQ multiplex PCR; the TCRdb copy retains only in-frame clones and omits some. In the table there are approximately 210,000 clones, around three quarters of which are singletons. The data are from a study of cytotoxic CD8 clonotypes in ibrutinib-treated CLL. In the study overall: Mean values per sample were 250,000 to 300,000 productive templates and tens of thousands of productive rearrangements. Overall study findings and caveats: Measured clonality at baseline was greater than in age-matched healthy donors and tracked with circulating CD8+ T-cell counts.

The CDR3 loop spans 17 amino acids. With 0 bases clipped from V and 5 bases from J, the junction kept 9 bases outside the gene matches. Germline-derived CDR1 and CDR2 are LGHNA and YSLEER. The genes are TRBV4-3 and TRBJ2-3, with 9 bases that match TRBD2. This specimen consisted of PBMCs, obtained after 24 months of ibrutinib treatment. This receptor was identified in a human donor with chronic lymphocytic leukemia. CDR3 residues: CASSQDWLAGSLDTQYF. The CDR3 DNA follows: TGCGCCAGCAGCCAAGATTGGCTAGCGGGAAGTCTAGATACGCAGTATTTT.